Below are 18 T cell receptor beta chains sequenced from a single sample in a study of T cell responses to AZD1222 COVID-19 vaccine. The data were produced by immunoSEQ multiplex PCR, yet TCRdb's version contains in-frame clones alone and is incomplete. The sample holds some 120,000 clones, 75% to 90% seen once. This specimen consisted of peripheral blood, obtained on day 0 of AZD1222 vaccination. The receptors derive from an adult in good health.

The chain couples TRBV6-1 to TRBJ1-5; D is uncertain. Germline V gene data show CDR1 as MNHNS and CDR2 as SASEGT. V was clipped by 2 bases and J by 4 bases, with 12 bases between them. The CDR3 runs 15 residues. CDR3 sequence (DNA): TGTGCCAGCAGTGAATCTGGAGTCGGGAATCAGCCCCAGCATTTT. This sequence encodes CASSESGVGNQPQHF.

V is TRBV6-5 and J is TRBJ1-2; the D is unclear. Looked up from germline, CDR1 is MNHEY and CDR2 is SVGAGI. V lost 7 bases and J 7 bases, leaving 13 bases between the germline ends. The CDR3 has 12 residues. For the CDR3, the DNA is TGTGCCAGCACAGTAGGGTCGGGTGGCTACACCTTC. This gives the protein CASTVGSGGYTF.

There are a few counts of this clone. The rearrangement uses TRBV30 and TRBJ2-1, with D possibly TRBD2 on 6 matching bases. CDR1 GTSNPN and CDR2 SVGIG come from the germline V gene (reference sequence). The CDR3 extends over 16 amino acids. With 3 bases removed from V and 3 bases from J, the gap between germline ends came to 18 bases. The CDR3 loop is CAWRMAGGLYYNEQFF. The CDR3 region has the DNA TGTGCCTGGAGGATGGCCGGCGGACTATACTACAATGAGCAGTTCTTC. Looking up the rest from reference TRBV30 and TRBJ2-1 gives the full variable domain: SQTIHQWPATLVQPVGSPLSLECTVEGTSNPNLYWYRQAAGRGLQLLFYSVGIGQISSEVPQNLSASRPQDRQFILSSKKLLLSDSGFYLCAWRMAGGLYYNEQFFGPGTRLTVL.

The CDR3 region is CASSLNQRGGGELFF. The CDR3 region has the DNA TGTGCCAGCAGCTTAAATCAGCGGGGAGGTGGGGAGCTGTTTTTT. This sequence joins TRBV7-3 and TRBJ2-2; TRBD2 agrees at 7 bases. Germline CDR1 is SGHTA and CDR2 is FQGTGA. The CDR3 totals 15 residues. Losses at the gene ends were 1 base for V and 8 bases for J; bases not matched to a gene: 7.

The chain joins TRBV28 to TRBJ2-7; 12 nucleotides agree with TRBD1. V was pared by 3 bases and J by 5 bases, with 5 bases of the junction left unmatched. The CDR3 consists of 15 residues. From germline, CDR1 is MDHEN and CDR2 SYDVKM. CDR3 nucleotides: TGTGCCAGCAGTTTCGCGGGACAGGGGGCAGACGAGCAGTACTTC. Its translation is CASSFAGQGADEQYF.

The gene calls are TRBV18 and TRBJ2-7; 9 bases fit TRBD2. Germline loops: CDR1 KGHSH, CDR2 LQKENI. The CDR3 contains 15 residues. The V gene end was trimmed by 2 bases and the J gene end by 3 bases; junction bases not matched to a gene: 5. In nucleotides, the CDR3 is TGTGCCAGCTCACCAAAGGCTAGCGGGGTCTACGAGCAGTACTTC. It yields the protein CASSPKASGVYEQYF.

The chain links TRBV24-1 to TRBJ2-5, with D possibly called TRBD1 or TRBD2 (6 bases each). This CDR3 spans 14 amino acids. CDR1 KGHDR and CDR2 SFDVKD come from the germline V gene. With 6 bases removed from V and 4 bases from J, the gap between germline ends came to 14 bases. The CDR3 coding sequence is TGTGCCACCAGTCCCTACGGGGGCGGAGAGACCCAGTACTTC. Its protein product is CATSPYGGGETQYF.

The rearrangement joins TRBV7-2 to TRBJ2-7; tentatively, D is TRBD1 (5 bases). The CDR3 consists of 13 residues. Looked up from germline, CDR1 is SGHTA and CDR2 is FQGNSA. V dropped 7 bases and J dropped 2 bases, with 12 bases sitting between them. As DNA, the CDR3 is TGTGCCAGCACTCCGGTGGGGCCCTACGAGCAGTACTTC. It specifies CASTPVGPYEQYF. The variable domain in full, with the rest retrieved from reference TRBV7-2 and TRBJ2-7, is GAGVSQSPSNKVTEKGKDVELRCDPISGHTALYWYRQSLGQGLEFLIYFQGNSAPDKSGLPSDRFSAERTGGSVSTLTIQRTQQEDSAVYLCASTPVGPYEQYFGPGTRLTVT.

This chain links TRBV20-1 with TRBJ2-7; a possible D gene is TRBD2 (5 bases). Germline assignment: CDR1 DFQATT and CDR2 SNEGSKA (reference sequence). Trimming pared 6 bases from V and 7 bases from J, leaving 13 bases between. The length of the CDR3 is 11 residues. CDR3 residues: CSAWTSLEQYF. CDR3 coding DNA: TGCAGTGCCTGGACTTCTCTTGAGCAGTACTTC.

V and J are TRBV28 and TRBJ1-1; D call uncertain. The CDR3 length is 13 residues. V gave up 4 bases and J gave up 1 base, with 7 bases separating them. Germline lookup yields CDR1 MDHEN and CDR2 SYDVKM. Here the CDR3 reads CASSSTANTEAFF. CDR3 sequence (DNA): TGTGCCAGCAGTTCAACAGCGAACACTGAAGCTTTCTTT.

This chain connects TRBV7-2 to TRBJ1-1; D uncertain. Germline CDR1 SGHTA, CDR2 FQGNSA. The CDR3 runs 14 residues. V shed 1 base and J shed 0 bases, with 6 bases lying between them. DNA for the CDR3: TGTGCCAGCAGCTTAGGACGGCTGAACACTGAAGCTTTCTTT. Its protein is CASSLGRLNTEAFF.

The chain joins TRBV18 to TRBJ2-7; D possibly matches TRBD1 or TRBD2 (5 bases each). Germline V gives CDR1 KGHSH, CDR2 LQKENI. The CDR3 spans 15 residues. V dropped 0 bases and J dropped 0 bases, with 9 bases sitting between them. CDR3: CASSPPGPSSYEQYF. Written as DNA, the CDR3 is TGTGCCAGCTCACCACCGGGACCGAGCTCCTACGAGCAGTACTTC.

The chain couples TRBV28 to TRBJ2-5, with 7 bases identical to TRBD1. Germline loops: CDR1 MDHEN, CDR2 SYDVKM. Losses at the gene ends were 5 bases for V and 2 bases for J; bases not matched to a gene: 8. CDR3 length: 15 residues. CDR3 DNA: TGTGCCAGCAGTCGCCCGCAGGGGGTGCAAGAGACCCAGTACTTC. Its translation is CASSRPQGVQETQYF.

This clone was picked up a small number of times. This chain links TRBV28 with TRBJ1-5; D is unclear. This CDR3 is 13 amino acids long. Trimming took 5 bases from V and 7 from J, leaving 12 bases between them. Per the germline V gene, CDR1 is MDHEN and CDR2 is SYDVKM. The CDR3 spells CASSPPVFQPQHF. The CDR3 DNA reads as TGTGCCAGCAGTCCCCCAGTATTCCAGCCCCAGCATTTT.

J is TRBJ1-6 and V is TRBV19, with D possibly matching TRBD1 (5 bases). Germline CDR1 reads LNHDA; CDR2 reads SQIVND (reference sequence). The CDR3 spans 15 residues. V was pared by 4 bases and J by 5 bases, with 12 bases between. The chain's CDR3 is CASSTRQPNNSPLHF. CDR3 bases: TGTGCCAGTAGTACCCGACAGCCTAATAATTCACCCCTCCACTTT.

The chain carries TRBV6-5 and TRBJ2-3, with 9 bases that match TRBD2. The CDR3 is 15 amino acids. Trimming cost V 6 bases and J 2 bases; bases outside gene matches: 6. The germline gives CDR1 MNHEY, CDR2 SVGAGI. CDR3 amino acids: CASRNSGGNTDTQYF. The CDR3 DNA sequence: TGTGCCAGCAGAAATAGCGGGGGAAACACAGATACGCAGTATTTT.

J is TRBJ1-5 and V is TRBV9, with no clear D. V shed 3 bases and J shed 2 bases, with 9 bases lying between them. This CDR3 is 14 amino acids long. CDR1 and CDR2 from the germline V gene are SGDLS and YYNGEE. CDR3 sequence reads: CASSADLGNQPQHF. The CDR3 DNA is TGTGCCAGCAGCGCAGACTTGGGCAATCAGCCCCAGCATTTT.

CDR3 loop: CASSLNQDRNGYTF. The CDR3, as DNA: TGTGCCAGCAGCTTAAATCAGGATCGCAATGGCTACACCTTC. This chain joins TRBV7-2 and TRBJ1-2; D not certain. The CDR3 is made up of 14 amino acids. Trimming left V 2 bases short and J 6 bases short, with 13 bases between. Germline CDR1 is SGHTA and CDR2 is FQGNSA.